This T cell receptor beta chain was found in a study of graft-versus-host responses after intestinal transplantation. Germline V gives CDR1 SGDLS, CDR2 YYNGEE. The CDR3 totals 13 residues. V gave up 1 base and J gave up 9 bases, with 11 bases separating them. Assay used: immunoSEQ multiplex PCR; TCRdb lists only in-frame clones, some missing. This table holds fewer than 95,000 clones, less than 95% found once. To note about this clone: Its target is not known.

The rearrangement links TRBV9 to TRBJ2-1, with D unresolved. The input for sequencing was unstimulated CD8+ T cells sorted from spleen or lymph node cells, taken before transplant. The receptor was derived from a human donor who was the organ donor for an intestinal transplant. The CDR3 DNA sequence: TGTGCCAGCAGCGTATATGCGCCAACTGAGCAGTTCTTC. As protein: CASSVYAPTEQFF. Full variable domain (remainder filled in from reference TRBV9 and TRBJ2-1): DSGVTQTPKHLITATGQRVTLRCSPRSGDLSVYWYQQSLDQGLQFLIQYYNGEERAKGNILERFSAQQFPDLHSELNLSSLELGDSALYFCASSVYAPTEQFFGPGTRLTVL.